Presented here are 19 T cell receptor beta chains from one specimen sequenced in a study of T cell responses to AZD1222 COVID-19 vaccine. Produced via immunoSEQ multiplex PCR; TCRdb's table is partial and in-frame only. The sample includes approximately 200,000 clones, roughly 92% of them seen just once. Sequencing used peripheral blood, obtained 28 days after the second AZD1222 dose. These receptors were taken from an adult who received the AZD1222 COVID-19 vaccine.

This clone was recorded a few times. The chain uses TRBV28 and TRBJ2-7; 8 bases line up with TRBD1. V was pared by 6 bases and J by 7 bases, with 11 bases of the junction left unmatched. Germline V gene data show CDR1 as MDHEN and CDR2 as SYDVKM. The CDR3 loop spans 14 amino acids. DNA of the CDR3: TGTGCCAGCAGAGACCGACAGGGGCGAGGTGAGCAGTACTTC. Amino acid sequence: CASRDRQGRGEQYF.

The CDR3 DNA is TGTGCCAGTAGGTTAGCGGATACGCAGTATTTT. It specifies CASRLADTQYF. The chain combines TRBV19 with TRBJ2-3; weak D call: TRBD2 (5 bases). CDR3 length: 11 amino acids. V shed 6 bases and J shed 6 bases, with 7 bases lying between them. CDR1 LNHDA and CDR2 SQIVND come from the germline V gene (reference sequence).

The chain is built from TRBV19 and TRBJ1-2; D call uncertain. Trimming removed 3 bases at V and 2 bases at J, with 13 bases between. CDR3 size: 15 residues. Germline V CDR1 and CDR2: LNHDA, SQIVND (reference sequence). The CDR3 DNA sequence: TGTGCCAGTAGTATGTCGAACACGTTGAACTATGGCTACACCTTC. The encoded protein is CASSMSNTLNYGYTF.

The table lists this clone with a count of one. CDR3 sequence (DNA): TGCGCCAGCAGTGGGCTAGCCCACACCGGGGAGCTGTTTTTT. Residues: CASSGLAHTGELFF. The chain couples TRBV10-2 to TRBJ2-2, with D maybe TRBD2 (5 bases). Germline assignment: CDR1 WSHSY and CDR2 SAAADI. This CDR3 has 14 amino acids. The V and J ends lost 4 bases and 3 bases respectively, with 9 bases between them.

This chain joins TRBV10-2 and TRBJ2-7, with 7 positions matching TRBD2. With V trimmed by 8 bases and J by 4 bases, 8 bases remained unmatched. CDR1 is WSHSY and CDR2 is SAAADI in the germline V gene. The CDR3 is 13 residues long. CDR3 DNA: TGCGCCAGCGGGGGGGGACCCGAGTACGAGCAGTACTTC. It yields the protein CASGGGPEYEQYF.

To note about this clone: At the DNA level, this CDR3 is encoded by other sequences in the same sample as well. The gene calls are TRBV5-1 and TRBJ1-2; D unclear. Trimming removed 2 bases from V and 3 bases from J, with 8 bases in between. The CDR3 length is 13 residues. Germline assignment: CDR1 SGHRS and CDR2 YFSETQ. The CDR3 protein is CASSLRADYGYTF. CDR3 in DNA: TGCGCCAGCAGCTTAAGGGCCGACTATGGCTACACCTTC.

The V and J genes are TRBV3-1 (or the pseudogene TRBV3-2) and TRBJ2-7; D possibly corresponds to TRBD2 (5 bases). Germline assignment: CDR1 LGHDT and CDR2 YNNKEL (reference sequence). This CDR3 contains 15 residues. Trimming removed 3 bases at V and 0 bases at J, with 12 bases between. The CDR3 region has the DNA TGTGCCAGCAGCCAGTCGGGGATCAGCTCCTACGAGCAGTACTTC. Translation gives CASSQSGISSYEQYF.

This clone was seen only once. The chain's CDR3 is CASSLAGVNTGELFF. CDR3 nucleotide sequence: TGTGCCAGCAGTTTAGCAGGGGTGAACACCGGGGAGCTGTTTTTT. The chain has TRBV28 and TRBJ2-2; D is perhaps TRBD1 (6 bases). Germline CDR1 is MDHEN and CDR2 is SYDVKM. Trimming pared 2 bases from V and 1 base from J, leaving 8 bases between. The CDR3 has 15 residues.

The V and J genes are TRBV30 and TRBJ1-5; tentatively, D is TRBD1 (5 bases). Looked up from germline, CDR1 is GTSNPN and CDR2 is SVGIG (reference sequence). V was shortened by 4 bases and J by 2 bases, with 21 bases between the two germline ends. The CDR3 consists of 17 residues. The CDR3 protein is CAWIPAARVKGNQPQHF. DNA for the CDR3: TGTGCCTGGATTCCAGCCGCCAGGGTAAAAGGCAATCAGCCCCAGCATTTT.

The gene calls are TRBV11-2 and TRBJ2-2; the D is unclear. V shed 3 bases and J shed 8 bases, with 7 bases lying between them. The CDR3 consists of 12 residues. Germline lookup yields CDR1 SGHAT and CDR2 FQNNGV. This CDR3 is CASSLFEGELFF. CDR3 DNA sequence: TGTGCCAGCAGCTTGTTCGAAGGGGAGCTGTTTTTT.

The CDR3 nucleotides read TGTGCCAGCAGCGAGTTCTATGAGCAGTTCTTC. Translation gives CASSEFYEQFF. The chain couples TRBV4-2 to TRBJ2-1; D is ambiguous. The CDR3 runs 11 residues. Trimming left V 5 bases short and J 8 bases short, with 7 bases between. CDR1 and CDR2 from the germline V gene are LGHNA and YNFKEQ.

The genes are TRBV18 and TRBJ1-4, with D maybe TRBD1 (6 bases). V lost 0 bases to trimming and J lost 4 bases, with 9 bases between them. The CDR3 loop spans 15 amino acids. CDR1 and CDR2 (germline): KGHSH, LQKENI. In DNA, the CDR3 is TGTGCCAGCTCACCACCCACAGGGAATAATGAAAAACTGTTTTTT. Translated: CASSPPTGNNEKLFF.

The V call is TRBV5-1, the J call TRBJ2-5, with D possibly TRBD2 on 6 matching bases. The CDR3 contains 18 residues. Germline CDR1 SGHRS, CDR2 YFSETQ. V lost 1 base, J lost 5 bases, and 24 bases lay in between. DNA for the CDR3: TGCGCCAGCAGCTTGTGGTCGCGGCGAACGGCGGCGGGGGAGACCCAGTACTTC. This sequence encodes CASSLWSRRTAAGETQYF. Drawing the rest from reference TRBV5-1 and TRBJ2-5, the complete variable domain is KAGVTQTPRYLIKTRGQQVTLSCSPISGHRSVSWYQQTPGQGLQFLFEYFSETQRNKGNFPGRFSGRQFSNSRSEMNVSTLELGDSALYLCASSLWSRRTAAGETQYFGPGTRLLVL.

The chain carries TRBV4-2 and TRBJ1-1; D call uncertain. There are 13 residues in the CDR3. Per the germline V gene, CDR1 is LGHNA and CDR2 is YNFKEQ. V lost 1 base and J lost 4, with 7 bases in between. CDR3 region: CASSQVVSTEAFF. The CDR3 DNA is TGTGCCAGCAGCCAAGTAGTAAGCACTGAAGCTTTCTTT.

The count of this clone is one. V and J are TRBV5-4 and TRBJ2-6; TRBD1 might be the D (5 bases). This CDR3 has 14 amino acids. CDR1 and CDR2 (germline): SGHNT, YYREEE (reference sequence). The V gene lost 9 bases and the J gene lost 0 bases, with 10 bases spanning the gap. Here the CDR3 reads CATQGVSGANVLTF. The CDR3 DNA follows: TGTGCCACCCAAGGGGTCTCTGGGGCCAACGTCCTGACTTTC.

The CDR3 here is CASSSWTGDHEQYF. In DNA, the CDR3 is TGTGCCAGCAGTTCGTGGACAGGGGACCACGAGCAGTACTTC. The chain has TRBV6-5 and TRBJ2-7, with 9 bases lining up with TRBD1. V lost 4 bases, J lost 5 bases, and 6 bases stayed unmatched. Germline V gene lookup returns CDR1 MNHEY and CDR2 SVGAGI. The CDR3 loop spans 14 amino acids.

V usage is TRBV2 and J usage is TRBJ1-5, with 7 positions matching TRBD1. Germline V gene data show CDR1 as SNHLY and CDR2 as FYNNEI. The trim removed 3 bases at V and 8 bases at J, leaving 7 bases unmatched. This CDR3 is built from 14 residues. The CDR3 nucleotides are TGTGCCAGCAGTGAGATGGGACAGCGAGAGCCCCAGCATTTT. It encodes CASSEMGQREPQHF.

The rearrangement uses TRBV10-3 and TRBJ1-2; no firm D call. The germline V gene encodes CDR1 ENHRY and CDR2 SYGVKD. The germline V and J ends were trimmed by 7 bases and 5 bases, with 26 bases remaining between them. This CDR3 region has 17 residues. CDR3 sequence: CAIILLGSVGEWYGYTF. CDR3 in DNA: TGTGCCATCATACTTCTTGGGTCTGTAGGTGAATGGTATGGCTACACCTTC.

This chain connects TRBV30 to TRBJ1-3; 7 positions match TRBD1. Trimming at V came to 5 bases and at J to 0 bases, leaving 10 bases not matched to a gene. The CDR3 runs to 16 residues. In germline, CDR1 is GTSNPN, CDR2 SVGIG (reference sequence). The chain's CDR3 is CAWAPFGTASGNTIYF. For the CDR3, the DNA is TGTGCCTGGGCGCCCTTCGGGACAGCCTCTGGAAACACCATATATTTT.